The 22 T cell receptor beta chains reported below all come from one sample, sequenced in a study of blood T cell repertoires in COVID-19. Assay: immunoSEQ multiplex PCR; the TCRdb copy retains only in-frame clones and omits some. The table includes tens of thousands of clones, roughly nine tenths detected once. What was sequenced was peripheral blood. The receptors derive from a woman older than 75 with acute or convalescent COVID-19.

This sequence joins TRBV10-2 and TRBJ1-6, with a weak D call TRBD1 (5 bases). Trimming shortened V by 1 base and J by 0 bases, and 10 bases separated the two germline ends. CDR3 size: 17 residues. The germline V gene encodes CDR1 WSHSY and CDR2 SAAADI. Written as DNA, the CDR3 is TGCGCCAGCAGTGAGTTCAGGGCCAGCTCCTATAATTCACCCCTCCACTTT. Translated, it gives CASSEFRASSYNSPLHF.

This clone was counted a single time. J is TRBJ2-3 and V is TRBV28; 10 bases agree with TRBD2. The CDR3 loop spans 16 amino acids. J lost 4 bases, V lost 6 bases, and 10 bases had no gene match. Germline V gene data show CDR1 as MDHEN and CDR2 as SYDVKM. The CDR3 protein is CASRLPQRGGADTQYF. Written as DNA, the CDR3 is TGTGCCAGCAGGTTACCCCAGCGGGGGGGCGCAGATACGCAGTATTTT. Full variable domain (rest looked up from reference TRBV28 and TRBJ2-3): DVKVTQSSRYLVKRTGEKVFLECVQDMDHENMFWYRQDPGLGLRLIYFSYDVKMKEKGDIPEGYSVSREKKERFSLILESASTNQTSMYLCASRLPQRGGADTQYFGPGTRLTVL.

The genes are TRBV19 and TRBJ2-2; 9 bases align to TRBD2. The CDR3 runs to 15 residues. The trim removed 5 bases at V and 6 bases at J, leaving 7 bases unmatched. Germline V gene lookup returns CDR1 LNHDA and CDR2 SQIVND (reference sequence). Here the CDR3 reads CASSPRTSVAGELFF. Written as DNA, the CDR3 is TGTGCCAGTAGTCCGAGGACTAGCGTGGCCGGGGAGCTGTTTTTT.

The V call is TRBV30, the J call TRBJ2-1; D may be TRBD2 (6 bases). The germline V gene encodes CDR1 GTSNPN and CDR2 SVGIG (reference sequence). The CDR3 length is 15 residues. The ends were cut back, 5 bases at V and 7 bases at J, with 21 bases in the middle. The CDR3 sequence: CAWSPGGGGVNEQFF. Written as DNA, the CDR3 is TGTGCCTGGTCCCCGGGTGGGGGAGGCGTGAATGAGCAGTTCTTC.

This clone was seen once. The V and J genes are TRBV11-2 and TRBJ1-1; no definite D call. V dropped 0 bases and J dropped 8 bases, with 10 bases sitting between them. From germline, CDR1 is SGHAT and CDR2 FQNNGV. The CDR3 consists of 13 residues. The CDR3 sequence is CASSLDGETEAFF. As DNA, the CDR3 is TGTGCCAGCAGCTTAGATGGGGAGACCGAAGCTTTCTTT.

The genes are TRBV7-2 and TRBJ2-1, with D tentatively TRBD1 (7 bases). In germline, CDR1 is SGHTA, CDR2 FQGNSA. The CDR3 covers 14 residues. With 5 bases removed from V and 2 bases from J, the gap between germline ends came to 10 bases. The CDR3 coding sequence is TGTGCCAGCAGCCCAGGGGGGACCTACAATGAGCAGTTCTTC. Its translation is CASSPGGTYNEQFF.

The J gene is TRBJ2-7, the V gene TRBV5-1; the match to TRBD1 covers 9 bases. The V gene end was trimmed by 4 bases and the J gene end by 6 bases; junction bases not matched to a gene: 5. The germline V gene has CDR1 SGHRS and CDR2 YFSETQ. The CDR3 extends over 13 amino acids. The DNA for the CDR3 is TGCGCCAGCAGCGAACAGGGGGCGCGCGAGCAGTACTTC. This codes for CASSEQGAREQYF.

The chain couples TRBV5-1 to TRBJ2-1, with TRBD1 matching 8 bases. Per germline, CDR1 SGHRS and CDR2 YFSETQ. V lost 5 bases to trimming and J lost 4 bases; unmatched junction nucleotides: 8. This CDR3 has 15 residues. CDR3 sequence (DNA): TGCGCCAGCAGACCCCCGGGACAGGTTTACAATGAGCAGTTCTTC. Protein sequence: CASRPPGQVYNEQFF.

A single count supports this clone. This chain connects TRBV3-1 (or the pseudogene TRBV3-2) to TRBJ2-5, with 13 bases that match TRBD2. The CDR3 consists of 18 residues. Germline CDR1 LGHDT, CDR2 YNNKEL (reference sequence). V trimming: 4 bases; J trimming: 5 bases; junction bases outside the gene matches: 13. CDR3 bases: TGTGCCAGCAGCCGTGGGGGACTAGCGGGGTCCCCGGGGGAGACCCAGTACTTC. Protein product: CASSRGGLAGSPGETQYF.

The chain joins TRBV7-9 to TRBJ2-5; 7 bases line up with TRBD1. CDR3 size: 14 residues. Germline CDR1 and CDR2: SEHNR and FQNEAQ (reference sequence). V trimming: 5 bases; J trimming: 4 bases; junction bases outside the gene matches: 7. This CDR3 reads CASSLRDSRETQYF. DNA of the CDR3: TGTGCCAGCAGCCTACGGGACAGCCGAGAGACCCAGTACTTC.

The CDR3 loop reads CASRGAQGAADTQYF. The CDR3 nucleotides are TGTGCCAGCCGCGGAGCCCAAGGGGCGGCAGATACGCAGTATTTT. The rearrangement uses TRBV27 and TRBJ2-3; possibly TRBD1 for D (5 bases). The V end was cut by 8 bases, the J end by 4 bases, with 19 bases between. The V gene's germline CDR1 is MNHEY and CDR2 SMNVEV (reference sequence). The CDR3 covers 15 residues.

V is TRBV15 and J is TRBJ2-1; D gene unclear. The CDR3 totals 15 residues. The V end was cut by 3 bases, the J end by 1 base, with 10 bases between. Germline CDR1 is LNHNV and CDR2 is YYDKDF (reference sequence). In DNA form, the CDR3 reads TGTGCCACCAGCAGTCTCCTAGGATCCTACAATGAGCAGTTCTTC. Its protein product is CATSSLLGSYNEQFF. The whole variable domain, remainder taken from reference TRBV15 and TRBJ2-1, is DAMVIQNPRYQVTQFGKPVTLSCSQTLNHNVMYWYQQKSSQAPKLLFHYYDKDFNNEADTPDNFQSRRPNTSFCFLDIRSPGLGDTAMYLCATSSLLGSYNEQFFGPGTRLTVL.

V and J are TRBV15 and TRBJ2-3, with a tentative D call TRBD2 (5 bases). CDR1 and CDR2 (germline): LNHNV, YYDKDF (reference sequence). CDR3 length equals 15 residues. Trimming shortened V by 4 bases and J by 5 bases, and 16 bases separated the two germline ends. The CDR3 protein is CATSTRRHGEDTQYF. CDR3 DNA sequence: TGTGCCACCAGCACCCGACGGCACGGGGAAGATACGCAGTATTTT.

This clone showed up just once. V and J are TRBV10-2 and TRBJ2-7, with D possibly being TRBD2 (6 bases). The CDR3 runs 13 residues. The V end was cut by 6 bases, the J end by 7 bases, with 16 bases between. CDR1 and CDR2 (germline): WSHSY, SAAADI. CDR3 bases: TGCGCCAGCAGGAGGGAGGAGGGAAGGGAGCAGTACTTC. Its protein product is CASRREEGREQYF.

The chain uses TRBV4-2 and TRBJ2-7; the match to TRBD1 covers 9 bases. V was pared by 4 bases and J by 5 bases, with 6 bases of the junction left unmatched. The CDR3 contains 14 residues. Germline V lookup: CDR1 LGHNA, CDR2 YNFKEQ. CDR3 protein: CASSLGQGLNEQYF. CDR3 nucleotides: TGTGCCAGCAGCCTGGGACAGGGTTTGAACGAGCAGTACTTC.

The chain joins TRBV7-2 to TRBJ2-2, with D possibly matching TRBD2 (5 bases). V gave up 0 bases and J gave up 7 bases, with 12 bases separating them. The V gene's germline CDR1 is SGHTA and CDR2 FQGNSA. This CDR3 spans 15 amino acids. The CDR3: CASSLAGDGDGELFF. The DNA of the CDR3 is TGTGCCAGCAGCTTAGCGGGTGACGGGGACGGGGAGCTGTTTTTT.

CDR3 nucleotides: TGCGCCAGCAGCACGAGACAGGGGGGGTACGAGCAGTACTTC. Its protein product is CASSTRQGGYEQYF. The chain employs TRBV5-1 and TRBJ2-7; 9 bases match TRBD1. The CDR3 runs 14 residues. J was trimmed by 4 bases and V by 4 bases; bases with no gene match: 6. Germline V gene data show CDR1 as SGHRS and CDR2 as YFSETQ.

This chain links TRBV29-1 with TRBJ2-5, with 9 bases fitting TRBD2. From germline, CDR1 is SQVTM and CDR2 ANQGSEA. After removal of 6 bases from V and 2 bases from J, the junction contained 4 bases not matched to a gene. This CDR3 has 13 residues. CDR3 protein: CSVLTSGQETQYF. The DNA for the CDR3 is TGCAGCGTCTTGACTAGCGGACAAGAGACCCAGTACTTC.

The rearrangement uses TRBV3-1 (or the pseudogene TRBV3-2) and TRBJ2-7; D is unresolved. This CDR3 contains 14 residues. The V gene lost 4 bases and the J gene lost 9 bases, with 19 bases spanning the gap. CDR1 and CDR2 from the germline V gene are LGHDT and YNNKEL (reference sequence). The CDR3 region is CASSPATSPGGQYF. The DNA for the CDR3 is TGTGCCAGCAGCCCGGCGACCTCCCCGGGTGGGCAGTACTTC.

V usage is TRBV5-1 and J usage is TRBJ2-5; TRBD1 agrees at 9 bases. Germline V lookup: CDR1 SGHRS, CDR2 YFSETQ. Trimming took 4 bases from V and 5 from J; bases not matched to a gene: 6. The CDR3 runs to 14 residues. The CDR3 DNA follows: TGCGCCAGCAGCCTGGACAGGGGAAGGGAGACCCAGTACTTC. Translated, it gives CASSLDRGRETQYF.

This clone was seen only once. The V gene is TRBV3-1 (or the pseudogene TRBV3-2), the J gene TRBJ1-2, with TRBD1 identical over 8 bases. Germline V gene lookup returns CDR1 LGHDT and CDR2 YNNKEL (reference sequence). There are 17 residues in the CDR3. The trim removed 3 bases at V and 0 bases at J, leaving 9 bases unmatched. In DNA, the CDR3 is TGTGCCAGCAGCCATTGGGACAGGCACGGGGCTAACTATGGCTACACCTTC. Its protein is CASSHWDRHGANYGYTF.

V gene TRBV7-9 combines with J gene TRBJ2-1; 9 bases map to TRBD1. Germline V gives CDR1 SEHNR, CDR2 FQNEAQ (reference sequence). V shed 5 bases and J 1 base; nucleotides not matched to a gene: 12. This CDR3 is built from 18 residues. The CDR3 spells CASSALEGTGLSYNEQFF. CDR3 sequence (DNA): TGTGCCAGCAGCGCACTCGAGGGGACAGGGTTATCCTACAATGAGCAGTTCTTC.